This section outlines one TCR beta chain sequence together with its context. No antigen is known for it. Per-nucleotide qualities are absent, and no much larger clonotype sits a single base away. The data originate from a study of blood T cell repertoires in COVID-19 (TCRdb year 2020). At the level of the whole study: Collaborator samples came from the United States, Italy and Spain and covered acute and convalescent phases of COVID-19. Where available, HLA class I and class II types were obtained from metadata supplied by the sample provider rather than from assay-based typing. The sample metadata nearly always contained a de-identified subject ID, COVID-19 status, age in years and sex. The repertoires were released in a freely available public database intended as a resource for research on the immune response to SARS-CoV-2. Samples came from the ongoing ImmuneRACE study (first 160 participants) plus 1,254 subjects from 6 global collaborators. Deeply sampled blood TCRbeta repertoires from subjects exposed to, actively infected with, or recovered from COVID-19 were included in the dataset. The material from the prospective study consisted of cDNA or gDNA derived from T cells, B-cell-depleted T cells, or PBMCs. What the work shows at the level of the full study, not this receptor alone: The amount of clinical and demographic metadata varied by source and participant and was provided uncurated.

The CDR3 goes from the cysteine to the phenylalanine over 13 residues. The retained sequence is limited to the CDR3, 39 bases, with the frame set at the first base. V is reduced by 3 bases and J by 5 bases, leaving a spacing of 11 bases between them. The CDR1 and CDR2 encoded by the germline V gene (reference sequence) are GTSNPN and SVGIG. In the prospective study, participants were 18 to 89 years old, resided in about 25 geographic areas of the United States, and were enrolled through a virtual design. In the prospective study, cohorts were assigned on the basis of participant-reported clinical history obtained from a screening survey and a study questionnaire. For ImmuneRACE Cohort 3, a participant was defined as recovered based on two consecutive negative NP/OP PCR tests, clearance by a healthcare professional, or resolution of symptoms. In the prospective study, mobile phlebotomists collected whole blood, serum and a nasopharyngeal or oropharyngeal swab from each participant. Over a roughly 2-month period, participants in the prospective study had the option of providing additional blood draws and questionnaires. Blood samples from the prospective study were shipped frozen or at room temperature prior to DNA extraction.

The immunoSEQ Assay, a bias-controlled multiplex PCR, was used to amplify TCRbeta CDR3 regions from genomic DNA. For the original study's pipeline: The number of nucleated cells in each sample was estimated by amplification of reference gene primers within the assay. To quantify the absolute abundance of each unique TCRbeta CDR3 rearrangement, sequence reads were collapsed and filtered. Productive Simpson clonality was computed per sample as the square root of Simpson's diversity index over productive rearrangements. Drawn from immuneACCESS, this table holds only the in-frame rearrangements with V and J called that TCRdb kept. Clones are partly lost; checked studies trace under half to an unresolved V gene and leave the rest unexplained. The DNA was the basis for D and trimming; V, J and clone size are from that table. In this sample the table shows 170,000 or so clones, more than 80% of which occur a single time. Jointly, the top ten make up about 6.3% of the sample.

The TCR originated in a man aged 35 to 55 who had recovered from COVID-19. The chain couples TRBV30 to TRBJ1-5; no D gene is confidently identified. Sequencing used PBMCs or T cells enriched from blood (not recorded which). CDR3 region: CAWSVGKDQPQHF. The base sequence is TGTGCCTGGAGCGTCGGGAAGGATCAGCCCCAGCATTTT.